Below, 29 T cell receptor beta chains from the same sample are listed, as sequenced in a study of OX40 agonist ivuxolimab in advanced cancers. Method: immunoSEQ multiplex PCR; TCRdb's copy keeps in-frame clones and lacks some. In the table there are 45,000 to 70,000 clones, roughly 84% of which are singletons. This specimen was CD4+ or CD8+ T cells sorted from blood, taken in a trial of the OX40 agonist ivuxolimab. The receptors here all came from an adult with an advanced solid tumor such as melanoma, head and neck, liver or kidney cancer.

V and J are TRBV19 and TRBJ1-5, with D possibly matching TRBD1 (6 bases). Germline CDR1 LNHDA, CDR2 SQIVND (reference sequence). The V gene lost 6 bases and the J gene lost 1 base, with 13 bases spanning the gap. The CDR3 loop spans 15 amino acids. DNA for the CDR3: TGTGCCAGTAGGCCGGACAGTTTGAGCAATCAGCCCCAGCATTTT. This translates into CASRPDSLSNQPQHF.

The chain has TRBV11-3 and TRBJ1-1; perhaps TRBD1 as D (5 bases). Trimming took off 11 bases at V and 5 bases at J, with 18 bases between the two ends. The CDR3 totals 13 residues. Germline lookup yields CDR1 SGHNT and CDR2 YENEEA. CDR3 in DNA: TGTGCCTCGGGGCGGACTACGGGAACTGAAGCTTTCTTT. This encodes CASGRTTGTEAFF.

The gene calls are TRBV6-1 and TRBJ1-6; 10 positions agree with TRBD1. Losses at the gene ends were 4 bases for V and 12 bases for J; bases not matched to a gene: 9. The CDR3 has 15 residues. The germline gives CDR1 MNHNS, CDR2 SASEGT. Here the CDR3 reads CASSGDRGGLKPLHF. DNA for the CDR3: TGTGCCAGCAGTGGGGACAGGGGAGGCCTTAAACCCCTCCACTTT.

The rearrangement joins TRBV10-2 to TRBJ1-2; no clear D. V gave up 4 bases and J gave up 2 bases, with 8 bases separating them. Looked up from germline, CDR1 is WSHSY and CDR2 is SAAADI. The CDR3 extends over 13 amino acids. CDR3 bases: TGCGCCAGCAGTGCCGTGAGGAACTATGGCTACACCTTC. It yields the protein CASSAVRNYGYTF.

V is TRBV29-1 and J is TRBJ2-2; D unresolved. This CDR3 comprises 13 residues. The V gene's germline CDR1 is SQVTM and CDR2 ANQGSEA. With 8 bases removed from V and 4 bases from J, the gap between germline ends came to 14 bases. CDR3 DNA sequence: TGCAGCATTACCAACAAGGGCACCGGGGAGCTGTTTTTT. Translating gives CSITNKGTGELFF.

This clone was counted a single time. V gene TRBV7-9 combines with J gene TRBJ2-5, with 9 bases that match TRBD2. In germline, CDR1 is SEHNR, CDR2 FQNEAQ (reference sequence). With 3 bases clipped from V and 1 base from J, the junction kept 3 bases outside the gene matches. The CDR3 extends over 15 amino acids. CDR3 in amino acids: CASSFSGGIQETQYF. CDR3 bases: TGTGCCAGCAGCTTTAGCGGGGGCATCCAAGAGACCCAGTACTTC.

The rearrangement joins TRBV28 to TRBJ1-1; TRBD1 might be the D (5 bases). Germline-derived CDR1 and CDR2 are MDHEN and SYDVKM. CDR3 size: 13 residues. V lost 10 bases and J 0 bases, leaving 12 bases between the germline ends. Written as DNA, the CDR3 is TGTGCCACCACGGACAATTTGAACACTGAAGCTTTCTTT. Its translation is CATTDNLNTEAFF.

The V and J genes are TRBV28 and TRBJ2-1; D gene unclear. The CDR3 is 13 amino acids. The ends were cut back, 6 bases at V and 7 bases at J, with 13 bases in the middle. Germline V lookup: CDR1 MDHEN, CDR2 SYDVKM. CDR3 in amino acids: CASSPGAPNEQFF. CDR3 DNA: TGTGCCAGCAGCCCTGGAGCTCCTAATGAGCAGTTCTTC. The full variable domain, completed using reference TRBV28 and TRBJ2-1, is DVKVTQSSRYLVKRTGEKVFLECVQDMDHENMFWYRQDPGLGLRLIYFSYDVKMKEKGDIPEGYSVSREKKERFSLILESASTNQTSMYLCASSPGAPNEQFFGPGTRLTVL.

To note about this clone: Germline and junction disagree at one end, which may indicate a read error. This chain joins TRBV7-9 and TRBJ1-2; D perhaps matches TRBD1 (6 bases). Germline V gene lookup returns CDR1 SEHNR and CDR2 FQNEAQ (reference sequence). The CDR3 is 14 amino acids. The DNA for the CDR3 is TGTGCCACCAGCGGGGGGCAAGGGAACTATGGCTACACCTTC. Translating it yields CATSGGQGNYGYTF.

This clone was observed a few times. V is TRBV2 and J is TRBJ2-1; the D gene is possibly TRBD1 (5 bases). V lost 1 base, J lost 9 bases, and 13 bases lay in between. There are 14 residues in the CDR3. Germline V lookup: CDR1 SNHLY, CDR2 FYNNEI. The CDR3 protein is CASSEDVRVPEQFF. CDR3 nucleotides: TGTGCCAGCAGTGAAGATGTCAGGGTCCCTGAGCAGTTCTTC.

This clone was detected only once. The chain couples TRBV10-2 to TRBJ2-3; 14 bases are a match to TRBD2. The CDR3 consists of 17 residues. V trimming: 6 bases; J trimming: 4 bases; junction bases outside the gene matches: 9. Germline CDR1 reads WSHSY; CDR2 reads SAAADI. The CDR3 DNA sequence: TGCGCCAGCAGAAGACTAGCGGGGGGGCGTAGCTCAGATACGCAGTATTTT. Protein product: CASRRLAGGRSSDTQYF.

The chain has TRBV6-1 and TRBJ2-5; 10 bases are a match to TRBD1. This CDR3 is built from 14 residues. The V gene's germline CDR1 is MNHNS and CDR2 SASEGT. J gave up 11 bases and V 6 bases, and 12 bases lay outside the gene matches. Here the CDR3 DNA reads TGTGCCAGCAGCCGGGACAGGGGCTACGAAGGGCAGTACTTC. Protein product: CASSRDRGYEGQYF.

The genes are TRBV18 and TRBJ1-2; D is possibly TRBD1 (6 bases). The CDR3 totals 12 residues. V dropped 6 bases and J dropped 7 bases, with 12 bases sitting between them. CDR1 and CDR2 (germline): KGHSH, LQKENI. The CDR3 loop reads CASSRGLAGYTF. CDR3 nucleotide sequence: TGTGCCAGCTCCCGGGGGCTGGCTGGCTACACCTTC.

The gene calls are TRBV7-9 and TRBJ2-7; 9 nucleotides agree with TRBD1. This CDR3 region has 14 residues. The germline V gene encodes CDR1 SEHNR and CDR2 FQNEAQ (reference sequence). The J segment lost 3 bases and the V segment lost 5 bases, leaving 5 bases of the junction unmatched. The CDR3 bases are TGTGCCAGCAGCCCGTCGGGACAGGGCTACGAGCAGTACTTC. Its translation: CASSPSGQGYEQYF.

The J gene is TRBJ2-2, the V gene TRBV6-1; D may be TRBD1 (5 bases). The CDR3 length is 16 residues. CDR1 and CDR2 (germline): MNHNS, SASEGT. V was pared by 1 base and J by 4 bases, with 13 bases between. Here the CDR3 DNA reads TGTGCCAGCAGTGAAGTCTACAGACAGATCACCGGGGAGCTGTTTTTT. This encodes CASSEVYRQITGELFF.

CDR3 nucleotides: TGTGCCAGCAGCGACCGGACAGGACGCAATCAGCCCCAGCATTTT. Its translation is CASSDRTGRNQPQHF. This chain uses TRBV2 with TRBJ1-5; 7 bases agree with TRBD1. Germline assignment: CDR1 SNHLY and CDR2 FYNNEI. V dropped 6 bases and J dropped 2; count of bases not matched to a gene: 7. This CDR3 has 15 residues.

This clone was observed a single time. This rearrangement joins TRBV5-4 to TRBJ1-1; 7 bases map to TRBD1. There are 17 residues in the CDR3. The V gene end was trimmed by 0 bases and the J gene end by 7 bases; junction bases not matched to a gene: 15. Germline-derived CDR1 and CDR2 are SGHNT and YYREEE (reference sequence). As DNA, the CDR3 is TGTGCCAGCAGCTTGGCCCCTGGGAGGGGGCGGGAAGTTGAAGCTTTCTTT. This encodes CASSLAPGRGREVEAFF.

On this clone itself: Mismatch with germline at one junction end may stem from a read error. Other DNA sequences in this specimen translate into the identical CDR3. CDR3 region: CASSLSPYEQYF. DNA for the CDR3: TGCGCCAGCAGCTTATCACCTTACGAGCAGTACTTC. The chain links TRBV11-1 to TRBJ2-7, with D unresolved. The V gene's germline CDR1 is SGHAT and CDR2 FQDESV (reference sequence). The CDR3 runs 12 residues.

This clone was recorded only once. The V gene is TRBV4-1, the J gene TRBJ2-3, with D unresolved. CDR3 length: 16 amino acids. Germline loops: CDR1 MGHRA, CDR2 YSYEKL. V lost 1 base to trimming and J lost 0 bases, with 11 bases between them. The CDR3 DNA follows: TGCGCCAGCAGCCAAGGGACGGTATATAGCACAGATACGCAGTATTTT. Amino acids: CASSQGTVYSTDTQYF.

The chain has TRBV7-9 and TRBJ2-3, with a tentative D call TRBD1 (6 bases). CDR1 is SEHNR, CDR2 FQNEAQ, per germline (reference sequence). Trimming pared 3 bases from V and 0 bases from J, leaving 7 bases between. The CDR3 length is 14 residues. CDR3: CASSFTGSTDTQYF. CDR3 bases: TGTGCCAGCAGCTTCACAGGGAGCACAGATACGCAGTATTTT.

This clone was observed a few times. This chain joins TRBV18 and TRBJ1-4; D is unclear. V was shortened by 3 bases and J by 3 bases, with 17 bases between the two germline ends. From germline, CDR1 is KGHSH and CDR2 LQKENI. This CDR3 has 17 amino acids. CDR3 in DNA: TGTGCCAGCTCACCGCTAGGCGCGGCAAGCCCTAATGAAAAACTGTTTTTT. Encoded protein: CASSPLGAASPNEKLFF.

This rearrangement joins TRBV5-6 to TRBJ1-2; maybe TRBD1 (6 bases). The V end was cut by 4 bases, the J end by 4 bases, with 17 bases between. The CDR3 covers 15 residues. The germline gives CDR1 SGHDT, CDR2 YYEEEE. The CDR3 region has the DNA TGTGCCAGCAGCACGCCTACAGGGCTCGGCTATGGCTACACCTTC. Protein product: CASSTPTGLGYGYTF.

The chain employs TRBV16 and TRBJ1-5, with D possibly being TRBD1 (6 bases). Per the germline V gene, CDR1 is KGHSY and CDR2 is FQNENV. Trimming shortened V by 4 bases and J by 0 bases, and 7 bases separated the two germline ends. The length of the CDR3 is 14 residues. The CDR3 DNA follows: TGTGCCAGCAGCCGGGGGGCTAGCAATCAGCCCCAGCATTTT. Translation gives CASSRGASNQPQHF.

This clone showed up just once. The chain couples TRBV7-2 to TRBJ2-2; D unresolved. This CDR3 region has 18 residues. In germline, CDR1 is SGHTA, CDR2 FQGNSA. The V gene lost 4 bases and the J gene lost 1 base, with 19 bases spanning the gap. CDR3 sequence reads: CASSSDLLRRRNTGELFF. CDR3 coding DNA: TGTGCCAGCAGCTCCGACCTTCTAAGGCGGAGGAACACCGGGGAGCTGTTTTTT.

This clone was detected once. The CDR3 protein is CASSLRTGPNTGELFF. Written as DNA, the CDR3 is TGTGCCAGCAGCCTAAGGACAGGCCCCAACACCGGGGAGCTGTTTTTT. The J gene is TRBJ2-2, the V gene TRBV11-1; TRBD1 agrees at 7 bases. Germline V gene sequence: CDR1 SGHAT, CDR2 FQDESV (reference sequence). V dropped 5 bases and J dropped 2; count of bases not matched to a gene: 8. The CDR3 is 16 amino acids.

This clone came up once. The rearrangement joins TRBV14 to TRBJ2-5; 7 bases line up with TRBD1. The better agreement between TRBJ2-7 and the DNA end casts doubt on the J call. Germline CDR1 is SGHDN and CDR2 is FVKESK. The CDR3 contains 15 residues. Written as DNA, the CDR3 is TGTGCCAGCAGCCACCCCGACCAGGGGGACTACGAGCAGTACTTC. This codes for CASSHPDQGDYEQYF.

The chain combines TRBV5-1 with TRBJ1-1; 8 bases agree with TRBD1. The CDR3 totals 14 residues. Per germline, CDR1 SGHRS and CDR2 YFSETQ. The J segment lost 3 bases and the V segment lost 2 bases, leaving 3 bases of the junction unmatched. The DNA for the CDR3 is TGCGCCAGCAGCTTTGGACAGGGTTACACTGAAGCTTTCTTT. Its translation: CASSFGQGYTEAFF.

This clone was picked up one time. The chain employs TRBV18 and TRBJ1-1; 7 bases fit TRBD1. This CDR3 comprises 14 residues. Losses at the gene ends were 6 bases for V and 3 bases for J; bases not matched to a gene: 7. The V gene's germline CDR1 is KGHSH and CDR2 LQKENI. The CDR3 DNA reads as TGTGCCAGCTCGATGACAGGGAGGTACACTGAAGCTTTCTTT. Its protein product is CASSMTGRYTEAFF.

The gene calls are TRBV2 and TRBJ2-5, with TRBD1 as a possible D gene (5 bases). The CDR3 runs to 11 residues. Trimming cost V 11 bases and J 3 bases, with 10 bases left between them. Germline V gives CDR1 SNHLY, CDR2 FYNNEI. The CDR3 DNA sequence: TGTGCCTGGGGCAGGGAAGAGACCCAGTACTTC. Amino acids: CAWGREETQYF.